The 12 T cell receptor beta chains presented below share a single source sample, sequenced in a study of blood T cells in healthy people across ages (dated by TCRdb to between 2014 and 2017). Libraries were made using 5' RACE. The instrument given in TCRdb is Illumina HiSeq 2500. A second roughly 7 to 12 cycle PCR used a sample-barcoded 5' primer and a J-beta primer mix. TCRdb handled the public reads itself, with Q25 trimming in fastp and clone calling in MiXCR, and kept productive beta chains. CDR3 protein sequences are deduplicated, and each keeps its most common genes and DNA. The sample table shows around 750,000 distinct CDR3 sequences, and 40% to 65% are seen once. Clones ranked in the top ten supply roughly two fifths of the sample. The sample taken for sequencing was blood. These receptors were collected from a man older than 75 in good health.

This clonotype has a handful of counts. The gene calls are TRBV14 and TRBJ2-1; the D gene is possibly TRBD2 (5 bases). CDR3 length: 14 residues. CDR1 is SGHDN and CDR2 is FVKESK in the germline V gene. V shed 4 bases and J shed 12 bases, with 19 bases lying between them. CDR3 bases: TGTGCCAGCAGCCCCCCCGGGCGAGTGGAGGCGCAGTTCTTC. Its translation: CASSPPGRVEAQFF.

This clonotype was counted only a few times. The rearrangement joins TRBV13 to TRBJ2-5; D gene unclear. Germline loops: CDR1 PRHDT, CDR2 FYEKMQ (reference sequence). The CDR3 runs 13 residues. Trimming left V 1 base short and J 3 bases short, with 6 bases between. CDR3 DNA sequence: TGTGCCAGCAGCTTAGCTCAAGAAGAGACCCAGTACTTC. Amino acid sequence: CASSLAQEETQYF.

This clonotype was counted only a few times. The rearrangement joins TRBV4-2 to TRBJ2-7; D is ambiguous. V dropped 0 bases and J dropped 5 bases, with 8 bases sitting between them. CDR3 size: 13 residues. Germline CDR1 reads LGHNA; CDR2 reads YNFKEQ. The CDR3 DNA sequence: TGTGCCAGCAGCCAAGATTACCCTGACGAGCAGTACTTC. Protein sequence: CASSQDYPDEQYF.

The genes are TRBV30 and TRBJ1-1; D possibly corresponds to TRBD1 (5 bases). Trimming stripped 1 base from V and 3 bases from J, with 9 bases between. Looked up from germline, CDR1 is GTSNPN and CDR2 is SVGIG (reference sequence). CDR3 length: 13 residues. CDR3 sequence reads: CAWSDGGDTEAFF. The CDR3 nucleotides are TGTGCCTGGAGTGATGGGGGAGACACTGAAGCTTTCTTT.

The CDR3, as DNA: TGCAGTGCTACGGGACAGGGGCATGGCTACACCTTC. Amino acids: CSATGQGHGYTF. This chain uses TRBV20-1 with TRBJ1-2; 10 nucleotides align to TRBD1. V was clipped by 4 bases and J by 6 bases; unmatched bases: 2. The CDR3 has 12 residues. Germline CDR1 DFQATT, CDR2 SNEGSKA (reference sequence).

The chain recombines TRBV20-1 with TRBJ2-3; 7 positions agree with TRBD2. V was clipped by 6 bases and J by 0 bases; unmatched bases: 6. CDR3 length: 14 residues. CDR1 and CDR2 from the germline V gene are DFQATT and SNEGSKA (reference sequence). The CDR3 DNA reads as TGCAGTGCACCCGGGGGGTCGAGCACAGATACGCAGTATTTT. Translated, it gives CSAPGGSSTDTQYF.

The CDR3 nucleotides read TGCGCCAGCAGCTTGGCCGGGACTAGCGGGATGACAGATACGCAGTATTTT. This sequence encodes CASSLAGTSGMTDTQYF. This chain connects TRBV5-1 to TRBJ2-3, with 13 nucleotides matching TRBD2. CDR1 and CDR2 from the germline V gene are SGHRS and YFSETQ. With V trimmed by 0 bases and J by 3 bases, 4 bases remained unmatched. There are 17 residues in the CDR3.

This rearrangement joins TRBV7-2 to TRBJ2-7; perhaps TRBD1 as D (5 bases). The CDR3 runs 13 residues. CDR1 SGHTA and CDR2 FQGNSA come from the germline V gene. Deletions cut 4 bases from V and 5 bases from J, with 12 bases between. In DNA form, the CDR3 reads TGTGCCAGCAGCTCCAGGGTTCGCGACGAGCAGTACTTC. This codes for CASSSRVRDEQYF.

This clonotype has a handful of counts. The chain links TRBV10-3 to TRBJ1-5; D call uncertain. The germline CDR1 and CDR2 sequences are ENHRY and SYGVKD. The ends were cut back, 0 bases at V and 2 bases at J, with 11 bases in the middle. This CDR3 spans 16 amino acids. CDR3 region: CAISESGLTGNQPQHF. CDR3 nucleotides: TGTGCCATCAGTGAGTCAGGGTTGACGGGCAATCAGCCCCAGCATTTT.

The chain carries TRBV5-1 and TRBJ2-2, with 9 bases matching TRBD1. The CDR3 totals 17 residues. After removal of 4 bases from V and 5 bases from J, the junction contained 12 bases not matched to a gene. Germline-derived CDR1 and CDR2 are SGHRS and YFSETQ. Here the CDR3 DNA reads TGCGCCAGCAGCGGCACACAGGGGGCATTAGGAACCGGGGAGCTGTTTTTT. It yields the protein CASSGTQGALGTGELFF.

The chain has TRBV20-1 and TRBJ2-7; D unresolved. CDR3 size: 14 residues. Between the trimmed V and J ends, which lost 3 bases and 0 bases, there was a span of 12 bases. CDR1 and CDR2 (germline): DFQATT, SNEGSKA (reference sequence). The CDR3 sequence: CSARDFRHSYEQYF. The CDR3 bases are TGCAGTGCTAGGGATTTTAGGCACTCCTACGAGCAGTACTTC.

This clonotype has a single count. The rearrangement uses TRBV6-1 and TRBJ2-3; 7 nucleotides agree with TRBD2. The CDR3 contains 12 residues. V shed 0 bases, J shed 14 bases, and the junction held 5 bases outside the gene matches. CDR1 is MNHNS and CDR2 is SASEGT in the germline V gene. The CDR3: CASSEALGRAYF. DNA for the CDR3: TGTGCCAGCAGTGAAGCGCTGGGGAGGGCGTATTTT.